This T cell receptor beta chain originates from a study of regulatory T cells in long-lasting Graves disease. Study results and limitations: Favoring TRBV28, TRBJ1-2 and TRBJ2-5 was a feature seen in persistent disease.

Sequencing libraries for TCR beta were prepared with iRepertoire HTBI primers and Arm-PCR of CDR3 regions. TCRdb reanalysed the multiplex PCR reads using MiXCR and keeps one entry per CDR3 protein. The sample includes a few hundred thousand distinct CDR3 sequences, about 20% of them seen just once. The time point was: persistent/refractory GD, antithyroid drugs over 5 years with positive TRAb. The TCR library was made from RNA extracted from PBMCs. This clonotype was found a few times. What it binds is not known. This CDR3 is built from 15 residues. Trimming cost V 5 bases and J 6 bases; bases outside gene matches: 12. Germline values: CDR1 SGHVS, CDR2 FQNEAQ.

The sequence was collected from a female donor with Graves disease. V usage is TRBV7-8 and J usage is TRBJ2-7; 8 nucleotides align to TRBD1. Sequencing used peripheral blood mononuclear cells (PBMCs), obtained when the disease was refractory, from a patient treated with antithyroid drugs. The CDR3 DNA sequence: TGTGCCAGCAGCACCAGGGACAGGAGCTTGCGCGAGCAGTACTTC. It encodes CASSTRDRSLREQYF.